The next 28 T cell receptor beta chains were all read from a single sample in a study of a mutant IDH1 vaccine in newly diagnosed glioma. These TCRs are of unknown antigen specificity. The table came from immunoSEQ multiplex PCR; TCRdb's copy has only in-frame clones and leaves some out. The profile shows around 60,000 clones, about 85% of them singletons. Time point reported: week 23, last vaccination. The study gave 300 ug of mutant IDH1 20-mer peptide per vaccine dose, with topical imiquimod. The material sequenced was PBMCs, taken from a glioma patient whose treatment included an IDH1 peptide vaccine. The receptor set was obtained from a man aged 25 to 40 with glioma.

This clone was observed once. The chain carries TRBV7-2 and TRBJ2-1; D gene uncertain. V was clipped by 5 bases and J by 7 bases, with 9 bases between them. The CDR3 contains 12 residues. Germline loops: CDR1 SGHTA, CDR2 FQGNSA. In DNA form, the CDR3 reads TGTGCCAGCAGCCCCCCGATTAATGAGCAGTTCTTC. Amino acids: CASSPPINEQFF.

This clone was found once. The V gene is TRBV6-1, the J gene TRBJ1-5; D ambiguous. CDR3 length: 15 amino acids. In germline, CDR1 is MNHNS, CDR2 SASEGT. The ends were cut back, 5 bases at V and 0 bases at J, with 11 bases in the middle. The chain's CDR3 is CASSLPTDSNQPQHF. DNA for the CDR3: TGTGCCAGCAGTTTGCCCACAGATAGCAATCAGCCCCAGCATTTT.

The chain is built from TRBV5-4 and TRBJ2-3; 7 bases are a match to TRBD2. The germline gives CDR1 SGHNT, CDR2 YYREEE (reference sequence). The CDR3 is 17 amino acids. The V and J ends lost 4 bases and 0 bases, in that order; junction bases with no gene match: 11. As DNA, the CDR3 is TGTGCCAGCAGCACATCTAGTCAGCGGGGTAGCACAGATACGCAGTATTTT. Amino acid sequence: CASSTSSQRGSTDTQYF.

The chain joins TRBV4-1 to TRBJ2-3; a possible D gene is TRBD1 (6 bases). Germline CDR1 is MGHRA and CDR2 is YSYEKL. V shed 6 bases and J shed 9 bases, with 16 bases lying between them. CDR3 size: 13 residues. The CDR3 reads CASSDLYRETQYF. The CDR3, as DNA: TGCGCCAGCAGTGATCTTTACAGGGAGACGCAGTATTTT.

The chain couples TRBV27 to TRBJ2-3; no definite D call. The V end was cut by 7 bases, the J end by 0 bases, with 20 bases between. The CDR3 totals 17 residues. The germline gives CDR1 MNHEY, CDR2 SMNVEV (reference sequence). The DNA of the CDR3 is TGTGCCAGCACCACATATACCGGAGCCCCTAGCACAGATACGCAGTATTTT. Translated: CASTTYTGAPSTDTQYF.

The genes are TRBV7-9 and TRBJ2-2, with D possibly matching TRBD1 (7 bases). The length of the CDR3 is 15 residues. From germline, CDR1 is SEHNR and CDR2 FQNEAQ (reference sequence). V lost 5 bases and J 0 bases, leaving 10 bases between the germline ends. CDR3: CASSARGANTGELFF. The DNA of the CDR3 is TGTGCCAGCAGCGCCAGGGGGGCGAACACCGGGGAGCTGTTTTTT.

The V gene is TRBV9, the J gene TRBJ2-7, with 8 nucleotides matching TRBD1. The CDR3 is 15 residues long. CDR1 and CDR2 (germline): SGDLS, YYNGEE. V lost 2 bases and J lost 1; bases outside the gene matches: 5. This CDR3 reads CASSVTGEASYEQYF. CDR3 DNA sequence: TGTGCCAGCAGCGTGACAGGGGAGGCTTCCTACGAGCAGTACTTC.

The chain is built from TRBV4-1 and TRBJ2-2; D not certain. V was clipped by 0 bases and J by 6 bases, with 11 bases between them. The CDR3 runs to 15 residues. Germline-derived CDR1 and CDR2 are MGHRA and YSYEKL. The CDR3 protein is CASSQEGKGSGELFF. CDR3 sequence (DNA): TGCGCCAGCAGCCAAGAAGGTAAAGGGTCCGGGGAGCTGTTTTTT.

This chain links TRBV27 with TRBJ2-1; 10 nucleotides align to TRBD1. Trimming at V came to 3 bases and at J to 6 bases, leaving 5 bases not matched to a gene. The V gene's germline CDR1 is MNHEY and CDR2 SMNVEV (reference sequence). The CDR3 runs to 15 residues. The chain's CDR3 is CASSLGTGVLNEQFF. CDR3 coding DNA: TGTGCCAGCAGTTTGGGGACAGGGGTCCTCAATGAGCAGTTCTTC.

The J gene is TRBJ2-1, the V gene TRBV7-9; D uncertain. The CDR3 is 16 residues long. The germline V gene encodes CDR1 SEHNR and CDR2 FQNEAQ (reference sequence). Trimming stripped 6 bases from V and 8 bases from J, with 23 bases between. The CDR3: CASSQPKTPEDDEQFF. CDR3 coding DNA: TGTGCCAGCAGTCAACCTAAGACCCCCGAGGACGATGAGCAGTTCTTC. Based on the CDR3 plus reference TRBV7-9 and TRBJ2-1, the full variable domain is DTGVSQNPRHKITKRGQNVTFRCDPISEHNRLYWYRQTLGQGPEFLTYFQNEAQLEKSRLLSDRFSAERPKGSFSTLEIQRTEQGDSAMYLCASSQPKTPEDDEQFFGPGTRLTVL.

The rearrangement uses TRBV27 and TRBJ2-2; TRBD1 agrees at 8 bases. The length of the CDR3 is 16 residues. V shed 2 bases and J 10 bases; nucleotides not matched to a gene: 12. Germline V gives CDR1 MNHEY, CDR2 SMNVEV (reference sequence). The CDR3 here is CASSLEGQGGSSELFF. CDR3 coding DNA: TGTGCCAGCAGTTTAGAAGGACAGGGTGGAAGTTCGGAGCTGTTTTTT.

The CDR3 DNA sequence: TGTGCCAGCAGCTTGGGAAGGTCCAGGGGAATGGGTGGCTACACCTTC. It yields the protein CASSLGRSRGMGGYTF. The rearrangement joins TRBV5-6 to TRBJ1-2, with D possibly matching TRBD1 (6 bases). Per germline, CDR1 SGHDT and CDR2 YYEEEE. The CDR3 totals 16 residues. The V and J ends lost 0 bases and 7 bases respectively, with 19 bases between them.

This chain connects TRBV5-6 to TRBJ1-1; D unclear. Trimming removed 0 bases at V and 5 bases at J, with 5 bases between. This CDR3 comprises 12 residues. Germline-derived CDR1 and CDR2 are SGHDT and YYEEEE. The DNA of the CDR3 is TGTGCCAGCAGCTTGGTCGGGACTGAAGCTTTCTTT. Amino acids: CASSLVGTEAFF.

The V and J genes are TRBV6-4 and TRBJ2-3; 14 nucleotides agree with TRBD2. Germline values: CDR1 MRHNA, CDR2 SNTAGT. This CDR3 has 19 amino acids. V lost 2 bases, J lost 1 base, and 8 bases stayed unmatched. DNA for the CDR3: TGTGCCAGCAGTGACGAAGGGACTAGCGGGGGAGGCGGCACAGATACGCAGTATTTT. As protein: CASSDEGTSGGGGTDTQYF.

Of note for this clone: Distinct nucleotide sequences in the sample also encode this CDR3. The rearrangement joins TRBV27 to TRBJ2-2; D not resolved. CDR1 and CDR2 (germline): MNHEY, SMNVEV (reference sequence). Trimming stripped 3 bases from V and 2 bases from J, with 1 base between. CDR3 length equals 12 residues. The CDR3 coding sequence is TGTGCCAGCAGTTTCAACACCGGGGAGCTGTTTTTT. This translates into CASSFNTGELFF.

CDR3 bases: TGCGCCAGCAGCTTGGAGGGGGCGGGCTACGAGCAGTACTTC. It yields the protein CASSLEGAGYEQYF. V and J are TRBV5-1 and TRBJ2-5, with 7 nucleotides matching TRBD1. The end of the DNA aligns better with TRBJ2-7, so the J call may be wrong. The length of the CDR3 is 14 residues. In germline, CDR1 is SGHRS, CDR2 YFSETQ.

V usage is TRBV5-6 and J usage is TRBJ2-7; no firm D call. Trimming cost V 0 bases and J 4 bases, with 14 bases left between them. This CDR3 is 15 amino acids long. Germline-derived CDR1 and CDR2 are SGHDT and YYEEEE. The CDR3 coding sequence is TGTGCCAGCAGCTTGGTTGCTGGGTCTTTTTACGAGCAGTACTTC. This gives the protein CASSLVAGSFYEQYF.

The chain uses TRBV7-9 and TRBJ1-1; no clear D. V lost 1 base to trimming and J lost 2 bases, with 8 bases between them. Per germline, CDR1 SEHNR and CDR2 FQNEAQ (reference sequence). The CDR3 has 14 residues. CDR3 sequence reads: CASSLEVGNTEAFF. In DNA form, the CDR3 reads TGTGCCAGCAGCTTAGAGGTGGGAAACACTGAAGCTTTCTTT.

V and J are TRBV11-2 and TRBJ1-3; tentatively, D is TRBD1 (5 bases). The CDR3 runs 16 residues. V was cut by 0 bases and J by 3 bases, with 12 bases left in between. CDR1 and CDR2 from the germline V gene are SGHAT and FQNNGV. The CDR3 DNA follows: TGTGCCAGCAGCTTAGATCGAACAGGCTTTGGAAACACCATATATTTT. It translates to CASSLDRTGFGNTIYF.

This rearrangement joins TRBV6-6 to TRBJ2-5; D unresolved. V gave up 6 bases and J gave up 5 bases, with 13 bases separating them. This CDR3 has 13 residues. CDR1 is MNHNY, CDR2 SVGAGI, per germline (reference sequence). The CDR3 region is CASSRVGSETQYF. CDR3 in DNA: TGTGCCAGCAGCCGAGTTGGGTCCGAGACCCAGTACTTC.

The chain uses TRBV11-2 and TRBJ1-6; D is uncertain. Trimming pared 4 bases from V and 7 bases from J, leaving 8 bases between. Germline CDR1 SGHAT, CDR2 FQNNGV. The CDR3 spans 13 residues. Here the CDR3 reads CASSSVRNSPLHF. The CDR3 nucleotides are TGTGCCAGCAGCTCCGTCCGGAATTCACCCCTCCACTTT.

The chain carries TRBV6-5 and TRBJ2-5, with D perhaps TRBD2 (6 bases). Trimming stripped 6 bases from V and 0 bases from J, with 11 bases between. CDR1 is MNHEY and CDR2 is SVGAGI in the germline V gene. This CDR3 is built from 14 residues. The CDR3 loop reads CASSLAGNQETQYF. The CDR3 DNA is TGTGCCAGCAGCCTGGCGGGAAACCAAGAGACCCAGTACTTC.

The chain is built from TRBV29-1 and TRBJ1-2; D gene uncertain. CDR3 size: 11 residues. V dropped 2 bases and J dropped 8 bases, with 9 bases sitting between them. Germline CDR1 SQVTM, CDR2 ANQGSEA. The CDR3, as DNA: TGCAGCGTTGAAAGTTTAAACGGCTACACCTTC. Its protein product is CSVESLNGYTF.

The rearrangement links TRBV28 to TRBJ2-7; 9 bases align to TRBD1. Germline trimming cut 3 bases from V and 2 bases from J; bases unmatched to any gene: 5. Germline V gene data show CDR1 as MDHEN and CDR2 as SYDVKM. The CDR3 covers 15 residues. The CDR3 loop is CASSLPGTGTYEQYF. The CDR3 nucleotides are TGTGCCAGCAGTTTGCCCGGGACAGGGACCTACGAGCAGTACTTC.

The rearrangement joins TRBV4-1 to TRBJ2-5, with TRBD2 identical over 8 bases. Trimming took 0 bases from V and 2 from J; bases not matched to a gene: 8. The length of the CDR3 is 17 residues. Germline V gene data show CDR1 as MGHRA and CDR2 as YSYEKL. The CDR3 coding sequence is TGCGCCAGCAGCCAAGAAAAAGGACTAGCTCCTCAAGAGACCCAGTACTTC. Protein: CASSQEKGLAPQETQYF.

The chain couples TRBV19 to TRBJ1-4, with unresolved D. Deletions cut 0 bases from V and 1 base from J, with 6 bases between. Germline V gives CDR1 LNHDA, CDR2 SQIVND (reference sequence). The CDR3 extends over 15 amino acids. CDR3 loop: CASSIEGKTNEKLFF. CDR3 sequence (DNA): TGTGCCAGTAGTATAGAGGGAAAAACTAATGAAAAACTGTTTTTT.

The gene calls are TRBV19 and TRBJ1-2; no definite D call. The germline V gene encodes CDR1 LNHDA and CDR2 SQIVND (reference sequence). This CDR3 spans 13 amino acids. Trimming took off 6 bases at V and 8 bases at J, with 16 bases between the two ends. The CDR3 reads CASSPWGVRGYTF. The CDR3 nucleotides are TGTGCCAGTAGCCCCTGGGGAGTGAGGGGCTACACCTTC.

V usage is TRBV11-2 and J usage is TRBJ2-7, with D perhaps being TRBD1 or TRBD2 (6 bases each). V shed 1 base and J shed 3 bases, with 10 bases lying between them. The CDR3 loop spans 14 amino acids. The germline gives CDR1 SGHAT, CDR2 FQNNGV. CDR3 nucleotide sequence: TGTGCCAGCAGCTTAGCCCGGGGGCGCTACGAGCAGTACTTC. Its protein is CASSLARGRYEQYF.